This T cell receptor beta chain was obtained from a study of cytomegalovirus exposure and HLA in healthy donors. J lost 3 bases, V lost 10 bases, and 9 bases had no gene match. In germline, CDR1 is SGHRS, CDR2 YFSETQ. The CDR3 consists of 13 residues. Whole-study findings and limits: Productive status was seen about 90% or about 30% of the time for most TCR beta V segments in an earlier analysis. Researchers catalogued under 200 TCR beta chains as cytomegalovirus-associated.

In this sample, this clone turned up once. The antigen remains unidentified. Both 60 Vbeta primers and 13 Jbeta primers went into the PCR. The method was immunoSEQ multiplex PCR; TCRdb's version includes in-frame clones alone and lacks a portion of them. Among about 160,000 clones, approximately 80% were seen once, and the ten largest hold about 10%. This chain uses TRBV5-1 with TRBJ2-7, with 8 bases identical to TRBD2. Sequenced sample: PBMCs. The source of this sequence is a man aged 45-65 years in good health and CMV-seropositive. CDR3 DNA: TGCGCCTCTAAGGGTACTAGCGGCTACGAGCAGTACTTC. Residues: CASKGTSGYEQYF.